This TCR beta chain stems from a study of blood T cells in healthy people across ages (dated by TCRdb to the mid-2010s). Broadly, across the study: In model experiments, template switching captured roughly one uniquely barcoded TCR beta cDNA molecule for every two T cells. To track age-related changes in TCR beta repertoire diversity, the study relied on deep sequencing normalized with unique cDNA molecular identifiers. The donors were split into four age groups: young (average roughly 15 years), middle-aged (39), aged (approximately 60) and long-lived (approximately 89). To avoid experimental bias, donors of different ages were randomly spread across the sequencing lanes. Two additional independent replicas of 1 million unique cDNA reads from the same blood draw were analyzed for two donors (one aged 18 to 30 and one aged 80 or older).

In this sample, this clonotype turned up once. The target of this receptor is not known. No clone much larger than this one lies a single base away; base qualities are absent. One read yields weak evidence. The donors were roughly 40 Caucasian individuals from Russia, aged roughly 6 to 90 years, who were systemically healthy. About 9.8 milliliters of peripheral blood were drawn from each donor into EDTA-treated Vacutainer tubes. PBMCs were isolated by Ficoll-Paque density-gradient centrifugation, with at least 7 million obtained per sample. Total RNA was extracted from PBMCs with Trizol reagent, with at least 5.5 micrograms obtained per sample. Naive CD45RAhigh/CD27high T cell percentages were measured by flow cytometry on a PBMC aliquot from every donor. Library prep was done by 5' RACE. TCRdb names Illumina HiSeq 2500 as the instrument used. A second roughly 6 to 11 cycle PCR used a sample-barcoded 5' primer and a J-beta primer mix. A unique molecular identifier was introduced onto each TCR beta cDNA molecule by a template-switch 5' adaptor carrying 12 random nucleotides. Each sample yielded at least 2.5 million CDR3-containing paired-end reads. First-strand cDNA was synthesized from all RNA with the Mint cDNA synthesis kit, primed by a TRBC-specific oligonucleotide. Following uracil-DNA glycosylase treatment, a first 18-cycle PCR with universal primers M1SS and BC2_uni_R was performed on all cDNA. The original methods were these. For normalization, 1 million high-quality reads, each with a distinct molecular identifier, were randomly selected from each sample. Reads with shared molecular identifiers were discarded instead of being binned into consensus sequences. MiTCR, run with a Q25 quality threshold and the strictest error-elimination algorithm, handled CDR3 identification, clonotype clustering and error correction. A nonparametric unseen species model with Euler transformation was used to estimate a lower bound on total TCR beta diversity. TCRdb reworked the public reads: Q25 trimming with fastp, MiXCR clone assembly, productive beta chains retained. For every CDR3 protein sequence, its rows merge into one entry that carries the most common genes and DNA. The V and J calls reflect TCRdb's pipeline rather than the authors' work. This sample lists hundreds of thousands of distinct CDR3 sequences; around a fifth were detected once. 3.5% to 4% of the sample is in the top ten clones.

Results the study describes overall, beyond this receptor: Estimates of total diversity based on one million sequenced T cells were considered lower bounds and underestimates. Compared with the aged group, the long-lived group had more naive CD4+ T cells, fewer expanded clones and increased TCR diversity, a pattern suggesting age selection. The CMV infection status of donors was not known, potentially confounding age-related changes in expanded clonotypes. Conclusive comparison of naive and antigen-experienced compartments was prevented by the profiling of bulk unsorted PBMCs. Observed TCR beta diversity per million T cells fell roughly linearly with age, and a significant reduction was already apparent by age about 43. Observed TCR beta diversity correlated strongly with the percentage of naive T cells measured by flow cytometry.

The source material was blood. The clonotype was recovered from a man between 65 and 85 years old in good health.

The CDR3 in this case is CASSAGGFWDRSTDTQYF. The nucleotides are TGTGCCAGCAGCGCGGGGGGTTTCTGGGACAGAAGCACAGATACGCAGTATTTT. Rearrangement joined TRBV9 to TRBJ2-3, with the D assignment possibly TRBD1 or TRBD2, given 7 matching bases for each. Reading the germline V gene gives CDR1 SGDLS and CDR2 YYNGEE. The cysteine opens and the phenylalanine closes a CDR3 of 18 amino acids. Just the 54-base CDR3 DNA is kept, in frame starting at base 1. Cut back by 3 bases and 0 bases, the V and J ends lie 20 bases apart.